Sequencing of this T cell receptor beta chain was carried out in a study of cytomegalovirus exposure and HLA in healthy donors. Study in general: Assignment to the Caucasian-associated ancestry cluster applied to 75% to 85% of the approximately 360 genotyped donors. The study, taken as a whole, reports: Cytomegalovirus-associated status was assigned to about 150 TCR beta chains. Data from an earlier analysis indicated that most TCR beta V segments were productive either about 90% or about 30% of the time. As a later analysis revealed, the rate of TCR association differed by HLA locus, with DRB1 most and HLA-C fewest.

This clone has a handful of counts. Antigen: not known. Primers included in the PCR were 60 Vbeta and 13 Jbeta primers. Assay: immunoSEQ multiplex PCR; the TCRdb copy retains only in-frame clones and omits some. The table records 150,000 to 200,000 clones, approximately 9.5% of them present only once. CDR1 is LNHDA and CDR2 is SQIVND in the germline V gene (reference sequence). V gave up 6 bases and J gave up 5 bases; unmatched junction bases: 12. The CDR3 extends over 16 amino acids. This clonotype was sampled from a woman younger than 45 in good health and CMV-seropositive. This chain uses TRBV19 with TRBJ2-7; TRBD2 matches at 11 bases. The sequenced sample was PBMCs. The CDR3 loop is CASRRETSGSFHEQYF. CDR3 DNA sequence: TGTGCCAGTAGGAGGGAAACTAGCGGGAGCTTCCACGAGCAGTACTTC.